This TCR beta chain appears in the sequencing data of a study of blood T cells in healthy people across ages. General study points: Roughly linear declines in TCR beta diversity per million T cells occurred with age. Among long-lived donors, naive CD4+ cells were more numerous and diversity higher than in aged donors. Samples with more naive T cells showed higher observed beta diversity.

The use of a sample-barcoded 5' primer and a J-beta primer mix characterized a second PCR of about 6 to 11 cycles. Each cDNA molecule was tagged by a template-switch adaptor that had 12 random nucleotides. TCRdb re-called the 5' RACE reads through MiXCR, storing one row per CDR3 protein. Among about 650,000 distinct CDR3 sequences listed, about 32% were seen once. Germline V gene data show CDR1 as SGHRS and CDR2 as YFSETQ. V was pared by 0 bases and J by 6 bases, with 3 bases of the junction left unmatched. The CDR3 length is 13 residues. There are a few counts of this clonotype. Its specificity is unknown.

This sequence originates from a woman older than 75 in good health. The chain couples TRBV5-1 to TRBJ2-7; 7 nucleotides line up with TRBD1. What was sequenced was blood. The DNA for the CDR3 is TGCGCCAGCAGCTTGGAGGGGGCAGGCGAGCAGTACTTC. It is translated as CASSLEGAGEQYF.